The present TCR beta chain was sequenced within a study of blood T cell repertoires in COVID-19. Study-level information: The United States, Italy and Spain supplied acute and convalescent COVID-19 samples. T cells, B-cell-depleted T cells, or PBMCs supplied cDNA or gDNA.

In the original analysis: It was from reference gene primer amplification that nucleated cell counts were estimated. Measured with immunoSEQ multiplex PCR; TCRdb has only the in-frame clones, and not every one. V, J and clone size reflect that table, while D and trimming were determined from the DNA. The sample has about 160,000 clones; 80% to 95% are singletons. This CDR3 is 15 amino acids long. Germline loops: CDR1 MNHEY, CDR2 SVGAGI. Germline trimming cut 5 bases from V and 7 bases from J; bases unmatched to any gene: 10. Sequencing used peripheral blood. The chain has TRBV6-5 and TRBJ1-4; 7 bases are shared with TRBD1. The receptor comes from a woman between 50 and 59 years old with acute or convalescent COVID-19. This CDR3 reads CASSTGQVEGEKLFF. The CDR3 DNA follows: TGTGCCAGCAGTACAGGACAGGTGGAAGGTGAAAAACTGTTTTTT.